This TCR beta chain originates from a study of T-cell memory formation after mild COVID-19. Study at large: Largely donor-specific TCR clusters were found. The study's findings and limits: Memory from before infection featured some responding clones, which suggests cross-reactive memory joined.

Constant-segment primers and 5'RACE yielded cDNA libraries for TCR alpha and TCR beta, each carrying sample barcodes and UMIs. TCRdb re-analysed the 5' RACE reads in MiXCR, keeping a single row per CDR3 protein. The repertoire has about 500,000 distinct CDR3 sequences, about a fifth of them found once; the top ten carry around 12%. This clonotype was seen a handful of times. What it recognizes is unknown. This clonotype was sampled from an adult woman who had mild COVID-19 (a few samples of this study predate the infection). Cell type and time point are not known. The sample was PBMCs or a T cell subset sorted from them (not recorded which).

The CDR3 sequence is CATSEKGLAEYNEQFF. In DNA form, the CDR3 reads TGTGCCACCAGTGAGAAGGGACTAGCAGAATACAATGAGCAGTTCTTC. The chain uses TRBV24-1 and TRBJ2-1; 9 nucleotides match TRBD2. Trimming cost V 4 bases and J 4 bases; bases outside gene matches: 7. This CDR3 comprises 16 residues. Germline V gene data show CDR1 as KGHDR and CDR2 as SFDVKD.